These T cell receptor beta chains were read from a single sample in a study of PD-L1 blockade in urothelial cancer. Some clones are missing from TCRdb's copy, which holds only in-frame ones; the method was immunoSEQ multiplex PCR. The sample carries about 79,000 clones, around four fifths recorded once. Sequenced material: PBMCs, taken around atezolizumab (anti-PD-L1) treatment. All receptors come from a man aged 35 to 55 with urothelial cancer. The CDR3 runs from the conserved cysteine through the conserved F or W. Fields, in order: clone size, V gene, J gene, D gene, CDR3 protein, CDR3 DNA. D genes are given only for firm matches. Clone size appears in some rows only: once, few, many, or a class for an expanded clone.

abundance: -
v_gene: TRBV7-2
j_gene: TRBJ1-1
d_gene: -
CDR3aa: CASSLYEGVGTEAFF
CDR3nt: TGTGCCAGCAGCTTATATGAGGGGGTGGGCACTGAAGCTTTCTTT

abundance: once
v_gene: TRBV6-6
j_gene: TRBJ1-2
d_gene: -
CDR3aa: CASSGSGWDGYTF
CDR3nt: TGTGCCAGCAGTGGTTCGGGGTGGGATGGCTACACCTTC

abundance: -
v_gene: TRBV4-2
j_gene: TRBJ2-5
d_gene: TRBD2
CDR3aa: CASSKGLAGASPGQETQYF
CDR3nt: TGTGCCAGCAGCAAAGGACTAGCGGGGGCCTCCCCAGGCCAAGAGACCCAGTACTTC

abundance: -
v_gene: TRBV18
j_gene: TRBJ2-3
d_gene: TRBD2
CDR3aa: CASSPITSASTDTQYF
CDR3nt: TGTGCCAGCTCACCAATAACTAGCGCCAGCACAGATACGCAGTATTTT

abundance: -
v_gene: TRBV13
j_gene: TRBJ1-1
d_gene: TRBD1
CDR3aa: CASSTAFGGQKPSNTEAFF
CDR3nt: TGTGCCAGCAGCACGGCCTTCGGGGGACAGAAACCCTCGAACACTGAAGCTTTCTTT

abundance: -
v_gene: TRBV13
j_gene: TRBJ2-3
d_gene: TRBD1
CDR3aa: CASSRRQGVTDTQYF
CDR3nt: TGTGCCAGCAGCCGCCGACAGGGGGTCACAGATACGCAGTATTTT

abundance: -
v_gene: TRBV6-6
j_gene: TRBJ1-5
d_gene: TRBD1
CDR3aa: CASNRQGTQPQHF
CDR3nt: TGTGCCAGCAACAGACAGGGTACTCAGCCCCAGCATTTT

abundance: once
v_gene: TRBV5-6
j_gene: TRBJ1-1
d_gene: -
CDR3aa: CASSLDESNTEAFF
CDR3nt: TGTGCCAGCAGCTTGGACGAAAGCAACACTGAAGCTTTCTTT

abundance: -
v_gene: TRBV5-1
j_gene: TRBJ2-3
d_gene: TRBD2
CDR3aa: CASSLLLAGVGDTQYF
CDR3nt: TGCGCCAGCAGCTTGTTACTAGCGGGAGTGGGAGATACGCAGTATTTT

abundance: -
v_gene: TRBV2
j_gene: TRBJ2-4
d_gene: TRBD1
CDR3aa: CASRDRGENIQYF
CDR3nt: TGTGCCAGCAGAGACAGGGGCGAAAACATTCAGTACTTC

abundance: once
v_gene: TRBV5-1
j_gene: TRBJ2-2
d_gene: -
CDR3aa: CASSRQGTRNTGELFF
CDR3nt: TGCGCCAGCAGCCGCCAAGGGACACGAAACACCGGGGAGCTGTTTTTT

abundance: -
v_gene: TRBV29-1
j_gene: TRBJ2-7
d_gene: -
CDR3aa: CSVLGQGYEQYF
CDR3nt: TGCAGCGTTCTGGGGCAGGGCTACGAGCAGTACTTC

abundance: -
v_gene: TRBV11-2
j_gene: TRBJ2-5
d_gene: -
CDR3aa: CASSFSTGTQETQYF
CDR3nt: TGTGCCAGCAGCTTTTCAACAGGGACCCAAGAGACCCAGTACTTC

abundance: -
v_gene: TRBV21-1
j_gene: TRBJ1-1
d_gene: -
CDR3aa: CASSPGGWNTEAFF
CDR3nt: TGTGCCAGCAGCCCAGGGGGCTGGAACACTGAAGCTTTCTTT

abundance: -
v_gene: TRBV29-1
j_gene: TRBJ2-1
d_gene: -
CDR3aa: CSVAGKPNEQFF
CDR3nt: TGCAGCGTTGCCGGGAAGCCAAATGAGCAGTTCTTC

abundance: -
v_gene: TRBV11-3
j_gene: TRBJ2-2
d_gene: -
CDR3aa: CASSSTGTELFF
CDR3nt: TGTGCCAGCAGCTCAACAGGGACGGAGCTGTTTTTT

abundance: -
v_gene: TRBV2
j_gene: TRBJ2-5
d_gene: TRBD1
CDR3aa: CASSFQQGMETQYF
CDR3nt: TGTGCCAGCAGTTTCCAACAGGGGATGGAGACCCAGTACTTC

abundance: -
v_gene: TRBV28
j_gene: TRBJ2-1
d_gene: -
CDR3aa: CASSTLRRETYNEQFF
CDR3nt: TGTGCCAGCAGTACCTTGAGACGGGAGACCTACAATGAGCAGTTCTTC

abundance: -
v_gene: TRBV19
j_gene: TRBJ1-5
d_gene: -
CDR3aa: CASSIQDSNQPQHF
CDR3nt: TGTGCCAGTAGTATACAGGATAGCAATCAGCCCCAGCATTTT

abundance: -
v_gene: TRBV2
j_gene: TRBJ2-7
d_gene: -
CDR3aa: CASRVAVPPYEQYF
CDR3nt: TGTGCCAGCAGGGTAGCGGTACCCCCCTACGAGCAGTACTTC

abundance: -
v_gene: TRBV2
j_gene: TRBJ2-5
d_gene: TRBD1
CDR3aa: CASSEAQGAGETQYF
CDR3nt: TGTGCCAGCAGTGAAGCGCAGGGGGCGGGGGAGACCCAGTACTTC

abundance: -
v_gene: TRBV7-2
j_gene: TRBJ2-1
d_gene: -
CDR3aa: CASSFSYNEQFF
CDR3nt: TGTGCCAGCAGCTTCAGCTACAATGAGCAGTTCTTC

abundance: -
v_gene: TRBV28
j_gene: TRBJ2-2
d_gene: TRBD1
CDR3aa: CASSWDRGNTGELFF
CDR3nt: TGTGCCAGCAGTTGGGACAGGGGGAACACCGGGGAGCTGTTTTTT

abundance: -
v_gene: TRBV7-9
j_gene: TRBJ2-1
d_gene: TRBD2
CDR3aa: CASRGLAGRYNEQFF
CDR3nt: TGTGCCAGCAGGGGACTAGCGGGAAGATACAATGAGCAGTTCTTC

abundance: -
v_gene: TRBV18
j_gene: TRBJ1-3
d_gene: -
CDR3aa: CASSLSYISGNTIYF
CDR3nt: TGTGCCAGCTCACTGTCTTATATCTCTGGAAACACCATATATTTT

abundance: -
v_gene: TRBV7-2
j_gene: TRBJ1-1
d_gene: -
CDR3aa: CASSVAGANTEAFF
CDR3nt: TGTGCCAGCAGCGTTGCGGGGGCCAACACTGAAGCTTTCTTT

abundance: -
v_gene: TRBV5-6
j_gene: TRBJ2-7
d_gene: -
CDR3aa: CASSRTWSSYEQYF
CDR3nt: TGTGCCAGCAGCCGGACTTGGAGCTCCTACGAGCAGTACTTC

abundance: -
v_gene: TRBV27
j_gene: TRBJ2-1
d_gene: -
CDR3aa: CASSLSPRGYNEQFF
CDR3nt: TGTGCCAGCAGTTTATCACCCCGAGGGTACAATGAGCAGTTCTTC

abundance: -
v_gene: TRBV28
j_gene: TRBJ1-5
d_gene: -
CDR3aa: CASSLLGGYSNQPQHF
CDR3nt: TGTGCCAGCAGTTTATTAGGGGGTTATAGCAATCAGCCCCAGCATTTT

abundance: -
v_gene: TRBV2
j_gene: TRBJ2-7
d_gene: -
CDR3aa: CASSERQGFSEQYF
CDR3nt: TGTGCCAGCAGTGAACGGCAGGGGTTTTCCGAGCAGTACTTC

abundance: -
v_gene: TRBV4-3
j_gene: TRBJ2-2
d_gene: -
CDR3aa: CASSHLVGELFF
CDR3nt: TGCGCCAGCAGCCATCTTGTCGGGGAGCTGTTTTTT

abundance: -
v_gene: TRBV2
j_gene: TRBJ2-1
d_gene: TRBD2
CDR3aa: CASRGAGTSGSWKPNEQFF
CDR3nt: TGTGCCAGCAGGGGGGCCGGGACTAGCGGGAGTTGGAAACCTAATGAGCAGTTCTTC

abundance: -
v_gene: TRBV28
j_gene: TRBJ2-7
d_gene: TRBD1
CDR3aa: CASSLGGGQGAYEQYF
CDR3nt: TGTGCCAGCAGTTTAGGGGGGGGACAGGGGGCTTACGAGCAGTACTTC

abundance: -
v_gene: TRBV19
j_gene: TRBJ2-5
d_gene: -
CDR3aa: CASSIDGHANGETQYF
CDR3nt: TGTGCCAGTAGTATAGACGGACACGCCAACGGGGAGACCCAGTACTTC

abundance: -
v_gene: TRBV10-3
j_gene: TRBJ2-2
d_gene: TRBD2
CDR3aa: CAIRLAGNTGELFF
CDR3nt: TGTGCCATCAGACTAGCGGGGAACACCGGGGAGCTGTTTTTT

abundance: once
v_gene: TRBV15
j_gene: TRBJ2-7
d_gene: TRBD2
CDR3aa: CATSRSGSGYEQYF
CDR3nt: TGTGCCACCAGCAGGAGCGGGAGCGGCTACGAGCAGTACTTC

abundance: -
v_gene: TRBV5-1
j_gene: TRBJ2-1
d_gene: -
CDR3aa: CASSLGANEQFF
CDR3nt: TGCGCCAGCAGCTTGGGGGCTAATGAGCAGTTCTTC